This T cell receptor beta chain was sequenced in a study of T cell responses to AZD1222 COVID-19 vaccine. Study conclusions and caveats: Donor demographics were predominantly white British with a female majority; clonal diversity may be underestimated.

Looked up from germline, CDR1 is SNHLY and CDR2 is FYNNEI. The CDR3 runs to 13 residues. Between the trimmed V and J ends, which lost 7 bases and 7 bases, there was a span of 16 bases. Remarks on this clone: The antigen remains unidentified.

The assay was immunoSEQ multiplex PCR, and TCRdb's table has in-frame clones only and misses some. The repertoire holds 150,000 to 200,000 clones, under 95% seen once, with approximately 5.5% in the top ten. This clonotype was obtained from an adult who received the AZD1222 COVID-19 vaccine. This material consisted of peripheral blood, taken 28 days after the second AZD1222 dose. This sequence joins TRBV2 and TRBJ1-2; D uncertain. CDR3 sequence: CASTSAPFGGYTF. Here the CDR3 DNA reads TGTGCCAGCACATCGGCCCCCTTCGGTGGCTACACCTTC. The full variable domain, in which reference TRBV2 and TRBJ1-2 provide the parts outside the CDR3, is EPEVTQTPSHQVTQMGQEVILRCVPISNHLYFYWYRQILGQKVEFLVSFYNNEISEKSEIFDDQFSVERPDGSNFTLKIRSTKLEDSAMYFCASTSAPFGGYTFGSGTRLTVV.